This T cell receptor (beta chain) was captured in a study of B cell selection in AIRE deficiency. Germline V gene lookup returns CDR1 SGHNT and CDR2 YYREEE (reference sequence). V was pared by 4 bases and J by 5 bases, with 9 bases of the junction left unmatched. This CDR3 is 15 amino acids long. Sequenced by immunoSEQ multiplex PCR; TCRdb stores in-frame clones only, minus some. The table shows several thousand clones, with 87% occurring only once. Concerning this clone itself: What it recognizes is unknown.

Regulatory T cells were sorted as CD4+CD25hiCD127low/negative. General observations from the study: Shared Treg sequences had shorter CDR3s, biased toward rearrangements with few non-templated insertions. Of a few thousand shared Treg TCRbeta sequences, over 25% were healthy-only, around 10% patient-only.

The chain joins TRBV5-4 to TRBJ2-5, with TRBD1 matching over 9 bases. The sequence came from a human donor with AIRE deficiency. The material sequenced was Tregs sorted from PBMCs. The CDR3 loop is CASSLDRGLGETQYF. CDR3 in DNA: TGTGCCAGCAGCCTGGACAGGGGTTTGGGTGAGACCCAGTACTTC.